This TCR beta chain stems from a study of shared clonotypes between healthy human individuals. General observations from the study: Represented genetic and exposure-history diversity was restricted by having few donors. It was observed that roughly 5.4% of naive CD4 clonotypes were shared across several donors.

In germline, CDR1 is SGHVS, CDR2 FQNEAQ. V dropped 5 bases and J dropped 8 bases, with 13 bases sitting between them. The CDR3 totals 13 residues. Worth noting for this clone: Its target is unknown.

TCRdb keeps only in-frame clones here, not all; method: immunoSEQ multiplex PCR. The repertoire has about 2.2 million clones, about 94% of them found once; the top ten carry 1.5% to 2%. Naive-designated CD8 cells lacked CD45RO, were positively enriched for CCR7, and omitted terminally differentiated effector memory CD45RA+ cells. The chain carries TRBV7-8 and TRBJ2-1; D may be TRBD1 or TRBD2 (5 bases each). The sequenced sample was naive CD8+ T cells from PBMCs. The TCR comes from a man between 18 and 29 years old in good health. Some clones in this sample may be carry-over from other donors' samples. CDR3 DNA: TGTGCCAGCAGCCCAGGGACCGTCGATGAGCAGTTCTTC. It encodes CASSPGTVDEQFF.